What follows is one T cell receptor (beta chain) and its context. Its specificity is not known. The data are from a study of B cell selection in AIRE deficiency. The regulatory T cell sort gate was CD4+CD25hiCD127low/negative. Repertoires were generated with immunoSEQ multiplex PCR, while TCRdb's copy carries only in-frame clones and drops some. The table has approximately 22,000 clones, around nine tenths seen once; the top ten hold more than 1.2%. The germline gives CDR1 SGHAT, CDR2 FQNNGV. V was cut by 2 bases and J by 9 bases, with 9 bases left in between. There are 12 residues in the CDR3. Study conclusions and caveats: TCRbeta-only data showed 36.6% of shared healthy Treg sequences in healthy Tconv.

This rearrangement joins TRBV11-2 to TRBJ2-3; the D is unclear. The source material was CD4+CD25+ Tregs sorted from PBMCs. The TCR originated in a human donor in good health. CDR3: CASSLYERTQYF. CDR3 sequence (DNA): TGTGCCAGCAGCTTATACGAAAGGACGCAGTATTTT.